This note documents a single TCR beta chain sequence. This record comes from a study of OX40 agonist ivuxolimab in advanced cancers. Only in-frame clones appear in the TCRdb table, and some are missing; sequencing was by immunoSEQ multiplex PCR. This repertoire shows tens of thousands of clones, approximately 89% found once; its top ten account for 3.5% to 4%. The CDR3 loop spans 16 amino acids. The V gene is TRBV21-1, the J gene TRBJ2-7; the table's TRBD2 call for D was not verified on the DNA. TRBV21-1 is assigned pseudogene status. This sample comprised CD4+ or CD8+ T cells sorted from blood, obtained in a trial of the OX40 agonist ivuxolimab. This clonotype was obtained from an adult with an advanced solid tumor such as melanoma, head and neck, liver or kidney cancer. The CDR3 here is CASSKDLGLADYEQYF. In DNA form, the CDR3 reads TGTGCCAGCAGCAAAGACCTGGGACTAGCGGACTACGAGCAGTACTTC.